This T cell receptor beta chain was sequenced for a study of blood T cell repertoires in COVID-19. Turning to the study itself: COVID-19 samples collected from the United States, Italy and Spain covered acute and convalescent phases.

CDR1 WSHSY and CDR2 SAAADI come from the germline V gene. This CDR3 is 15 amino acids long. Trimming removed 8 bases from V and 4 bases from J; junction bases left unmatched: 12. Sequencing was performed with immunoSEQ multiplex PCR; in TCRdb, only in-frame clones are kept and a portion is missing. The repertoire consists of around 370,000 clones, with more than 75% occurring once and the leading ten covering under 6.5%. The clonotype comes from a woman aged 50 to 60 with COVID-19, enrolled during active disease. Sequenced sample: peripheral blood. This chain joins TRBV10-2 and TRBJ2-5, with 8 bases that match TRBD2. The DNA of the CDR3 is TGCGCCAGCGGTCGGGGGGGCCAGCCGGGAGAGACCCAGTACTTC. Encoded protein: CASGRGGQPGETQYF.